A single sample is the source of the 13 T cell receptor beta chains below, sequenced in a study of cytomegalovirus exposure and HLA in healthy donors. Assay: immunoSEQ multiplex PCR; the TCRdb copy retains only in-frame clones and omits some. In the table there are about 310,000 clones, around 90% of which are singletons. Material for sequencing was PBMCs. Receptors were obtained from a young man in good health and CMV-seronegative.

The gene calls are TRBV10-3 and TRBJ1-1; D unclear. CDR1 ENHRY and CDR2 SYGVKD come from the germline V gene. Deletions cut 2 bases from V and 5 bases from J, with 12 bases between. The CDR3 spans 14 residues. CDR3 loop: CAISEGRPGTEAFF. CDR3 bases: TGTGCCATCAGTGAGGGCAGGCCCGGAACTGAAGCTTTCTTT.

The V and J genes are TRBV10-2 and TRBJ1-5; D perhaps matches TRBD1 (5 bases). The CDR3 runs to 15 residues. Looked up from germline, CDR1 is WSHSY and CDR2 is SAAADI. Trimming pared 6 bases from V and 4 bases from J, leaving 16 bases between. The CDR3 loop is CASSLAGGANQPQHF. CDR3 bases: TGCGCCAGCAGCTTAGCAGGTGGGGCTAATCAGCCCCAGCATTTT.

The J gene is TRBJ2-3, the V gene TRBV19; 14 bases fit TRBD2. The CDR3 sequence is 18 residues long. V trimming: 4 bases; J trimming: 5 bases; junction bases outside the gene matches: 11. Looked up from germline, CDR1 is LNHDA and CDR2 is SQIVND (reference sequence). The CDR3: CASSTTRLAGGFGDTQYF. The CDR3, as DNA: TGTGCCAGTAGTACCACGCGACTAGCGGGGGGGTTTGGAGATACGCAGTATTTT. The whole variable domain, remainder taken from reference TRBV19 and TRBJ2-3, is DGGITQSPKYLFRKEGQNVTLSCEQNLNHDAMYWYRQDPGQGLRLIYYSQIVNDFQKGDIAEGYSVSREKKESFPLTVTSAQKNPTAFYLCASSTTRLAGGFGDTQYFGPGTRLTVL.

J is TRBJ2-2 and V is TRBV6-5; 8 bases match TRBD2. From germline, CDR1 is MNHEY and CDR2 SVGAGI. This CDR3 contains 14 residues. The V gene end was trimmed by 8 bases and the J gene end by 7 bases; junction bases not matched to a gene: 9. CDR3 sequence (DNA): TGTGCCAGCGAGGGCCTAGCGGGTGGCGGGGAGCTGTTTTTT. Its translation is CASEGLAGGGELFF.

The CDR3 DNA reads TGTGCCACCAGCAATCGGGGGGCGCAAGAGACCCAGTACTTC. It translates to CATSNRGAQETQYF. This chain joins TRBV15 and TRBJ2-5, with D possibly being TRBD2 (7 bases). V lost 4 bases and J 2 bases, leaving 11 bases between the germline ends. CDR3 length: 14 amino acids. CDR1 is LNHNV, CDR2 YYDKDF, per germline (reference sequence).

The chain has TRBV25-1 and TRBJ1-2; 9 nucleotides agree with TRBD1. There are 16 residues in the CDR3. CDR1 and CDR2 from the germline V gene are MGHDK and SYGVNS. V lost 5 bases, J lost 2 bases, and 9 bases stayed unmatched. This CDR3 is CASSPPPGQGNYGYTF. For the CDR3, the DNA is TGTGCCAGCAGTCCGCCCCCGGGACAGGGAAACTATGGCTACACCTTC.

The genes are TRBV4-1 and TRBJ2-6; no firm D call. Germline CDR1 reads MGHRA; CDR2 reads YSYEKL. The CDR3 runs to 17 residues. Trimming left V 0 bases short and J 1 base short, with 10 bases between. This chain's CDR3 is CASSQDRRPSGANVLTF. CDR3 nucleotides: TGCGCCAGCAGCCAAGATCGCAGGCCTTCTGGGGCCAACGTCCTGACTTTC.

The rearrangement joins TRBV7-9 to TRBJ1-4; D is unresolved. V was shortened by 2 bases and J by 10 bases, with 17 bases between the two germline ends. The CDR3 contains 15 residues. Germline loops: CDR1 SEHNR, CDR2 FQNEAQ (reference sequence). Here the CDR3 DNA reads TGTGCCAGCAGCTTATCCGGAGAAGTTCCTGTAAAACTGTTTTTT. This gives the protein CASSLSGEVPVKLFF.

This chain joins TRBV15 and TRBJ1-4, with D possibly TRBD1 on 5 matching bases. V lost 1 base and J 0 bases, leaving 15 bases between the germline ends. The length of the CDR3 is 18 residues. Per the germline V gene, CDR1 is LNHNV and CDR2 is YYDKDF (reference sequence). The CDR3 loop reads CATSRAASPGATNEKLFF. Written as DNA, the CDR3 is TGTGCCACCAGCAGAGCGGCCTCCCCGGGGGCAACTAATGAAAAACTGTTTTTT.

Regarding this clone: One end of the junction varies from germline; a read error may be responsible. The rearrangement uses TRBV11-2 and TRBJ2-1, with 10 bases matching TRBD2. Germline CDR1 SGHAT, CDR2 FQNNGV. This CDR3 has 16 amino acids. DNA for the CDR3: TGTGCCAGCAGCCGAGCGGGGGGGCCCTCCTCCAATGAGCAGTTCTTC. This translates into CASSRAGGPSSNEQFF.

This rearrangement joins TRBV30 to TRBJ1-1, with TRBD1 as a possible D gene (5 bases). V lost 5 bases and J 0 bases, leaving 13 bases between the germline ends. Germline V gene sequence: CDR1 GTSNPN, CDR2 SVGIG (reference sequence). There are 14 residues in the CDR3. The CDR3 nucleotides read TGTGCCTGGGATTCGGGACTAATGAACACTGAAGCTTTCTTT. Its protein is CAWDSGLMNTEAFF.

The chain uses TRBV5-1 and TRBJ1-2; TRBD1 might be the D (6 bases). The CDR3 spans 16 residues. Trimming stripped 4 bases from V and 2 bases from J, with 18 bases between. The germline gives CDR1 SGHRS, CDR2 YFSETQ. CDR3 protein: CASSPGHELPNYGYTF. The CDR3 nucleotides read TGCGCCAGCAGCCCGGGACACGAACTTCCGAACTATGGCTACACCTTC.

This clone is a singleton in its sample. V usage is TRBV5-8 and J usage is TRBJ1-6; tentatively, D is TRBD1 (5 bases). V shed 5 bases and J shed 0 bases, with 15 bases lying between them. Germline values: CDR1 SGHTS, CDR2 YDEGEE. The CDR3 is 17 amino acids. The CDR3 is CASSRGDLSSYNSPLHF. CDR3 DNA sequence: TGTGCCAGCAGTCGAGGGGACTTGAGCTCCTATAATTCACCCCTCCACTTT.